This T cell receptor (beta chain) was obtained from a study of neurological immune-mediated disorders (dated by TCRdb to between 2018 and 2021). About the study as a whole: Using UMI-based sequencing, the study compared peripheral blood TCR-beta repertoires from patients with HTLV-I-associated myelopathy (HAM/TSP), patients with multiple sclerosis, and healthy controls. Longitudinal samples, technical triplicates and paired sorted CD4+ and CD8+ T-cell subsets, alongside PBMC samples, were included among the approximately 110 TCR-beta libraries. The cohort comprised 60 to 75 subjects: 14 HAM/TSP patients, 35 or so multiple sclerosis patients and 20 healthy controls.

cDNA synthesis used template-switch 5'RACE with a primer carrying a 10-nucleotide random unique molecular identifier tagging each TCR transcript. Each sequencing run produced over 180 million TCR-beta sequences covering 15-18 subjects. Total RNA was extracted with the RNeasy kit. Using the KAPA Real-time Library Amplification kit, TCR-beta VDJ regions were amplified with primers for the TCR constant region and the 5'RACE anchor. Sample indexes and Illumina adaptors were added in a first PCR, after which library yield was increased in a second PCR. After Ampure bead purification, the TCR product of roughly 650 bp was size-selected on a 2% E-gel SizeSelection system. Before pooling, libraries had their quality checked on a Bioanalyzer, their concentration measured with Qubit, and their quantity determined with the Kapa Library Quantification kit. An Illumina HiSeq 2500 was used to sequence the libraries paired-end at 2 x 150 bp. To increase sequence diversity, 25-30% phiX was spiked into each library pool. The authors' analysis ran thus. The quality-filtered reads were processed with the UMI-based MiGEC pipeline, whose error correction step removed more than 85% of the raw TCR sequences. VDJ genes were aligned to IMGT germline references, and clonotypes were defined by unique CDR3 amino acid sequence plus V-J genes. VDJtools evaluated clonal expansion, Shannon diversity and CDR3 relatedness (CalcPairwiseDistances, ClusterSamples); CLCbio workbench built phylogenetic trees. Expanded clones were defined as having at least 8 unique UMIs, based on coefficient-of-variation modelling across technical triplicates. Through fastp at Q25 and MiXCR, TCRdb rebuilt clones from the public reads, retaining in-frame beta chains. Every entry covers one CDR3 protein and lists the most common genes and DNA from its rows. These V and J calls derive from TCRdb rather than the authors' analysis. This sample gives tens of thousands of distinct CDR3 sequences in total; about a tenth of them show up just once. The ten largest make up approximately 6.3% of the sample.

The CDR3, from cysteine to phenylalanine, totals 14 residues. The only DNA kept is the CDR3, 42 bases in frame from the first base. V is clipped by 8 bases and J by 0 bases, and the sequence between their germline boundaries is 11 bases long. This clonotype was detected ten times or more. This clone's antigen is unknown. No base quality information exists; no much larger clone differs at one position. For unsorted PBMC libraries, 2 million PBMCs were used after storage in RNAlater at -80 degrees C until RNA extraction. PBMCs were separated from peripheral blood using Ficoll-Hypaque density gradient centrifugation and then cryopreserved in liquid nitrogen. The investigation overall reported the following: No identical CDR3 amino acid sequences were shared among expanded clones across subjects, suggesting private TCR-beta repertoires in all groups. TCR clonal expansion was greatest in HAM/TSP patients and smallest in MS patients, who ranked below even healthy controls.

Sequencing was carried out using PBMCs. The receptor comes from a woman younger than 45 with HTLV-1-associated myelopathy (HAM/TSP). The rearrangement joined TRBV12-3 or TRBV12-4 to TRBJ1-5; a confident D gene designation cannot be given. The encoded CDR3 is CASVTGYSNQPQHF. The nucleotides read TGTGCCAGCGTAACCGGTTATAGCAATCAGCCCCAGCATTTT.